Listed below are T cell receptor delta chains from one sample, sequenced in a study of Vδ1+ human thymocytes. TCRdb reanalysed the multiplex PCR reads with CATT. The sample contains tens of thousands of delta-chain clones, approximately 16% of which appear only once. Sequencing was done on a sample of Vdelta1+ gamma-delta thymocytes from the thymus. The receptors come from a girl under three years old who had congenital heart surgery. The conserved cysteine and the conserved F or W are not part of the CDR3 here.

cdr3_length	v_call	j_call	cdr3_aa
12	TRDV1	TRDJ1	ALLEERYTDKLI
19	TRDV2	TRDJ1	ARDAVPSYGGITGNGDKLI
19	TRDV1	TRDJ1	ALGELGLVTWAGKYTDKLI
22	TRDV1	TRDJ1	ALGDGKGFPKPKADTGYTDKLI
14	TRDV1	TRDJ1	ALGNSHHWENDKLI
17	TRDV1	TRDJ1	ALGEWPSYGHAYTDKLI
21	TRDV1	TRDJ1	ALGEQAIPAATGGYADTDKLI
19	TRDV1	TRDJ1	ALGEDIPRGRWWGYTDKLI
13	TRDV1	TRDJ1	ALGDSPHSWSKLI
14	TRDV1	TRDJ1	ALGAIPHLFTDKLI
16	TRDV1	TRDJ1	ALGEISFLRGYTDKLI
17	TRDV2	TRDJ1	ACDPNSPYWGNYTDKLI
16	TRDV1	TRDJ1	ALGRPSYPGGALDKLI
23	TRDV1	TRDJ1	ALGELSAGSPARTWGTHYTDKLI
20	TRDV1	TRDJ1	ALGERNFPNGMYWGIHDKLI
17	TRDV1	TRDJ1	ALGELEVFEDWGIDKLI
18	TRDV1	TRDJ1	ALGELFLTSVRGATDKLI
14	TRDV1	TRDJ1	ALGAGGYAGTDKLI
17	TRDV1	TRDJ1	ALGEHIPTAFRVFDKLI
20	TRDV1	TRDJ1	ALGESHRVAGYPPRLTDKLI
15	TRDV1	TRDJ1	ALGELWGIRYTDKLI
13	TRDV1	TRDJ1	ALGGPNKYTDKLI
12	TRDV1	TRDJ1	ALGELGPTEKLI
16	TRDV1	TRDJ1	ALGVGHVRGYVHDKLI
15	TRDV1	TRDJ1	ALGEQPLSRTNDKLI
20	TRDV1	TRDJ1	ALGEAGPSVPGGYNHTDKLI
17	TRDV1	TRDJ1	ALGGGVYCYWGISHKLI
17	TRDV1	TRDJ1	ALGEGLPSGVGDTDKLI
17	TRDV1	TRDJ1	ALGEPGHDWGTETDKLI
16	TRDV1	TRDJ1	ALGEERVPAQPYKKLI
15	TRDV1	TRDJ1	ALAPPLPSGYTDKLI
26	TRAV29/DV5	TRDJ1	SVLLCSKRAYTINLLGDTSGLSDKLI
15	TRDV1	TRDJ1	ALGELYWGSNTDKLI
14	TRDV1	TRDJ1	ALGEYLDFVADKLI
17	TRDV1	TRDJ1	ALGERTLGDTRYTDKLI
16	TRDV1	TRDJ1	ALGSYHAGSGSTDKLI
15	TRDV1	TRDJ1	ALGESHAGEYTDKLI
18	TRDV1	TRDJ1	ALGELQPRVGDKYTDKLI
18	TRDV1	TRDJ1	ALGENPPEEYWGHTDKLI
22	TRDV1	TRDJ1	ALGELGALKPERGIRKDTDKLI
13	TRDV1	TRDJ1	ALGANSYHRFELI
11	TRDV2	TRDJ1	AWPSGDTDKLI
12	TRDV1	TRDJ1	ALVGPGYTDKLI
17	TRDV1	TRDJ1	ALGELNGIPAPYTDKLI
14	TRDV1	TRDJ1	ALGELGPLGVDKLI
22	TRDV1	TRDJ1	ALGEGPSPHFWGIRGKPADKLI
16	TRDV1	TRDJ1	ALGESVSSTRGTDKLI
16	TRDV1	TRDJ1	ALGERRTGGYNPDKLI
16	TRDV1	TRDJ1	ALGEFDPRGRRGDKLI
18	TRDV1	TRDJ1	ALGVQLGDTPILYTDKLI
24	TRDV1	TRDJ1	ALGAPVLPTKAIEWISPTDTGKLI
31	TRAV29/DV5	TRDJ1	AASALTNEKLFFGSGTQLSVLGGVHDTDKLI
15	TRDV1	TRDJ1	ALGEWRGIWGTDKLI
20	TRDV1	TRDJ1	ALGEFLGLRPTFWGIPNKLI